The next 16 T cell receptor beta chains were all read from a single sample in a study of CD8 T cells in ankylosing spondylitis. Regarding the study as a whole: What seemed typical of ankylosing spondylitis blood was a TCR beta motif built from 8 or 9 highly homologous variants.

TCRdb recomputed calls from the 5' RACE reads with MiXCR, one row per CDR3 protein. This table has hundreds of thousands of distinct CDR3 sequences, 25% to 30% appearing once. The antigens for these receptors are not known. The source material was blood, either unsorted or a sorted T cell fraction (not recorded which). The receptors originated from a male donor with ankylosing spondylitis.

The chain employs TRBV20-1 and TRBJ2-7, with TRBD2 as a possible D gene (6 bases). The V gene's germline CDR1 is DFQATT and CDR2 SNEGSKA (reference sequence). The CDR3 spans 14 residues. Trimming took off 6 bases at V and 1 base at J, with 16 bases between the two ends. CDR3 DNA: TGCAGTGCAACCGGGATACTAGCTTCCTACGAGCAGTACTTC. This gives the protein CSATGILASYEQYF.

This clonotype was counted between two and nine times. The genes are TRBV2 and TRBJ2-7; TRBD1 agrees at 12 bases. Germline V gene lookup returns CDR1 SNHLY and CDR2 FYNNEI. V shed 8 bases and J 7 bases; nucleotides not matched to a gene: 9. This CDR3 comprises 14 residues. CDR3 DNA sequence: TGTGCCAGCTCCCTCGGGACAGGGGGCGGAGAGCAGTACTTC. Encoded protein: CASSLGTGGGEQYF.

The V call is TRBV18, the J call TRBJ2-1, with D perhaps given as TRBD1 or TRBD2 (5 bases each). Germline V lookup: CDR1 KGHSH, CDR2 LQKENI. Trimming cost V 4 bases and J 8 bases, with 15 bases left between them. The CDR3 runs to 14 residues. CDR3: CASSQGPSWDEQFF. The DNA of the CDR3 is TGTGCCAGCTCACAGGGACCCTCTTGGGATGAGCAGTTCTTC.

The sample holds many counts of this clonotype. The V gene is TRBV2, the J gene TRBJ2-3; 7 bases map to TRBD2. In germline, CDR1 is SNHLY, CDR2 FYNNEI. Trimming removed 7 bases from V and 3 bases from J; junction bases left unmatched: 7. The CDR3 is made up of 14 amino acids. In nucleotides, the CDR3 is TGTGCCAGCACGGGGCGGGAGAGAACAGATACGCAGTATTTT. It is translated as CASTGRERTDTQYF. The full variable domain, in which reference TRBV2 and TRBJ2-3 provide the parts outside the CDR3, is EPEVTQTPSHQVTQMGQEVILRCVPISNHLYFYWYRQILGQKVEFLVSFYNNEISEKSEIFDDQFSVERPDGSNFTLKIRSTKLEDSAMYFCASTGRERTDTQYFGPGTRLTVL.

This chain joins TRBV3-1 and TRBJ2-3; TRBD2 aligns across 14 bases. Germline assignment: CDR1 LGHDT and CDR2 YNNKEL (reference sequence). Trimming removed 3 bases from V and 4 bases from J; junction bases left unmatched: 0. The CDR3 loop spans 15 amino acids. The DNA for the CDR3 is TGTGCCAGCAGCCAGACTAGCGGGAGGGCAGATACGCAGTATTTT. As protein: CASSQTSGRADTQYF.

The rearrangement joins TRBV24-1 to TRBJ1-2; TRBD1 agrees at 7 bases. V dropped 4 bases and J dropped 6; count of bases not matched to a gene: 4. Germline CDR1 and CDR2: KGHDR and SFDVKD. The CDR3 runs 13 residues. The DNA for the CDR3 is TGTGCCACCAGTGACCTCGACAGGGATGGCTACACCTTC. It specifies CATSDLDRDGYTF.

This clonotype was seen a few times. The chain carries TRBV27 and TRBJ2-2, with D possibly matching TRBD1 (7 bases). Germline CDR1 reads MNHEY; CDR2 reads SMNVEV (reference sequence). Trimming stripped 3 bases from V and 6 bases from J, with 11 bases between. CDR3 length: 14 residues. The CDR3: CASSFDREAGELFF. CDR3 DNA: TGTGCCAGCAGTTTCGACAGGGAGGCCGGGGAGCTGTTTTTT.

This clonotype was seen more than once but under ten times. The chain is built from TRBV2 and TRBJ2-7, with TRBD2 identical over 7 bases. CDR3 length: 14 amino acids. V lost 1 base, J lost 2 bases, and 2 bases stayed unmatched. The V gene's germline CDR1 is SNHLY and CDR2 FYNNEI. The CDR3 DNA is TGTGCCAGCAGTGAAGGAAGCGGGACCTACGAGCAGTACTTC. Residues: CASSEGSGTYEQYF.

This clonotype was counted at least ten times. The V gene is TRBV3-1, the J gene TRBJ2-1; D might be TRBD1 (6 bases). Looked up from germline, CDR1 is LGHDT and CDR2 is YNNKEL (reference sequence). The germline V and J ends were trimmed by 2 bases and 3 bases, with 17 bases remaining between them. The CDR3 is made up of 17 amino acids. The CDR3 DNA reads TGTGCCAGCAGCCAAAGGCCGACCGGGACACGCTACAATGAGCAGTTCTTC. Translating gives CASSQRPTGTRYNEQFF.

CDR3 sequence reads: CASSTSPGDEQFF. CDR3 sequence (DNA): TGTGCCAGCAGCACCTCACCTGGGGATGAGCAGTTCTTC. The rearrangement joins TRBV11-2 to TRBJ2-1; the D is unclear. The CDR3 loop spans 13 amino acids. V was cut by 5 bases and J by 8 bases, with 13 bases left in between. Germline loops: CDR1 SGHAT, CDR2 FQNNGV.

In nucleotides, the CDR3 is TGTGCCACCAGAGATGACAGGTTGAACACTGAAGCTTTCTTT. It codes for CATRDDRLNTEAFF. The chain couples TRBV24-1 to TRBJ1-1, with TRBD1 as a possible D gene (6 bases). This CDR3 region has 14 residues. V lost 7 bases and J lost 0, with 11 bases in between. Germline V gene lookup returns CDR1 KGHDR and CDR2 SFDVKD.

This clonotype turned up a few times. V and J are TRBV7-9 and TRBJ2-3; TRBD2 agrees at 7 bases. CDR1 is SEHNR and CDR2 is FQNEAQ in the germline V gene (reference sequence). The CDR3 covers 13 residues. V was pared by 6 bases and J by 8 bases, with 8 bases of the junction left unmatched. CDR3 loop: CASSIGGSGTQYF. In DNA, the CDR3 is TGTGCCAGCAGTATTGGCGGGAGTGGTACGCAGTATTTT.

This clonotype was recorded a few times. The gene calls are TRBV20-1 and TRBJ2-3; 7 positions agree with TRBD1. This CDR3 comprises 13 residues. CDR1 is DFQATT and CDR2 is SNEGSKA in the germline V gene (reference sequence). With 6 bases clipped from V and 4 bases from J, the junction kept 7 bases outside the gene matches. The CDR3 DNA follows: TGCAGTGCCCCTGTCCAGGGGGCAGATACGCAGTATTTT. Amino acid sequence: CSAPVQGADTQYF.

The sample holds a few counts of this clonotype. The chain couples TRBV28 to TRBJ2-1; D possibly uses TRBD1 or TRBD2 (5 bases each). Germline V lookup: CDR1 MDHEN, CDR2 SYDVKM. The germline V and J ends were trimmed by 4 bases and 10 bases, with 11 bases remaining between them. The CDR3 loop spans 12 amino acids. The CDR3 DNA reads as TGTGCCAGCAGTTCTGGACGGGACGAGCAGTTCTTC. Translated: CASSSGRDEQFF.

This chain connects TRBV30 to TRBJ2-4; D possibly corresponds to TRBD1 (6 bases). Germline CDR1 and CDR2: GTSNPN and SVGIG (reference sequence). The CDR3 has 16 residues. Trimming took off 2 bases at V and 5 bases at J, with 19 bases between the two ends. CDR3 bases: TGTGCCTGGAGTACGTATTTTACAGGGACCCAAAACATTCAGTACTTC. Protein product: CAWSTYFTGTQNIQYF.

This clonotype showed up just a few times. V and J are TRBV5-1 and TRBJ1-2; 7 positions agree with TRBD1. Germline V CDR1 and CDR2: SGHRS, YFSETQ. The CDR3 totals 13 residues. With V trimmed by 0 bases and J by 10 bases, 6 bases remained unmatched. The CDR3 nucleotides read TGCGCCAGCAGCTTGGTTTCGGGACAGAACTACACCTTC. Its protein is CASSLVSGQNYTF.